These 19 T cell receptor beta chains originate from one sample sequenced in a study of CD8 T cells in ankylosing spondylitis (dated by TCRdb to the late 2010s). Study-wide findings and limitations: A TCR beta motif made up of under ten highly homologous amino acid variants appeared to be characteristic of blood from ankylosing spondylitis patients.

Their recognized antigens are unknown. Library method: 5' RACE. Sequenced using an Illumina HiSeq 2500. TCRdb reworked the public reads: Q25 trimming with fastp, MiXCR clone assembly, productive beta chains retained. Each CDR3 protein appears once, grouped with its most common genes and DNA. The sample has about 480,000 distinct CDR3 sequences on record, roughly a sixth of them singletons. The top ten constitute over 1% of the sample. The sample taken for sequencing was blood, either unsorted or a sorted T cell fraction (not recorded which). The receptors were sampled from a male donor with ankylosing spondylitis.

The chain employs TRBV12-3 or TRBV12-4 and TRBJ2-2, with D perhaps assigned TRBD1 or TRBD2 (5 bases each). The V gene lost 11 bases and the J gene lost 1 base, with 14 bases spanning the gap. The CDR3 spans 14 residues. The CDR3 DNA follows: TGTGCCGGGGGAGTAACAGGGAACACCGGGGAGCTGTTTTTT. As protein: CAGGVTGNTGELFF.

DNA of the CDR3: TGTGCCAGCAGCCAGACAGGGACTGATGGGGCCAACGTCCTGACTTTC. Protein product: CASSQTGTDGANVLTF. The rearrangement uses TRBV7-8 and TRBJ2-6; perhaps TRBD1 as D (7 bases). Per the germline V gene, CDR1 is SGHVS and CDR2 is FQNEAQ. This CDR3 has 16 amino acids. The V end was cut by 5 bases, the J end by 3 bases, with 14 bases between. Using reference TRBV7-8 and TRBJ2-6 for the parts outside the CDR3, the full variable domain is GAGVSQSPRYKVAKRGQDVALRCDPISGHVSLFWYQQALGQGPEFLTYFQNEAQLDKSGLPSDRFFAERPEGSVSTLKIQRTQQEDSAVYLCASSQTGTDGANVLTFGAGSRLTVL.

This clonotype has just a few counts. J is TRBJ1-3 and V is TRBV7-9, with TRBD1 matching over 7 bases. V shed 5 bases, J shed 2 bases, and the junction held 3 bases outside the gene matches. CDR1 and CDR2 from the germline V gene are SEHNR and FQNEAQ (reference sequence). The CDR3 is made up of 14 amino acids. CDR3 region: CASSITGAGNTIYF. Written as DNA, the CDR3 is TGTGCCAGCAGCATCACAGGGGCTGGAAACACCATATATTTT.

This chain uses TRBV12-3 or TRBV12-4 with TRBJ1-2; D might be TRBD1 (5 bases). Trimming left V 7 bases short and J 6 bases short, with 24 bases between. The CDR3 consists of 16 residues. CDR3 amino acids: CASTASPTGFSNGYTF. In DNA form, the CDR3 reads TGTGCCAGCACCGCCTCACCCACAGGTTTCTCAAATGGCTACACCTTC.

The chain is built from TRBV7-6 and TRBJ1-2; 7 nucleotides agree with TRBD1. CDR1 and CDR2 from the germline V gene are SGHVS and FNYEAQ. Germline trimming cut 5 bases from V and 6 bases from J; bases unmatched to any gene: 9. This CDR3 contains 14 residues. The CDR3 coding sequence is TGTGCCAGCAGCCTCGGGGCAGGGGGAAATGGCTACACCTTC. Residues: CASSLGAGGNGYTF.

The sample holds many counts of this clonotype. V gene TRBV5-1 combines with J gene TRBJ2-1, with 9 bases that match TRBD2. V shed 0 bases and J 4 bases; nucleotides not matched to a gene: 8. This CDR3 comprises 17 residues. Germline-derived CDR1 and CDR2 are SGHRS and YFSETQ. The CDR3, as DNA: TGCGCCAGCAGCTTGGACACGGGACTAGCCCAATACAATGAGCAGTTCTTC. It encodes CASSLDTGLAQYNEQFF.

This clonotype was seen many times. The junction departs from germline at one end; a sequencing error may be responsible. V is TRBV3-1 and J is TRBJ2-5; 9 nucleotides match TRBD2. In germline, CDR1 is LGHDT, CDR2 YNNKEL (reference sequence). CDR3 length: 15 residues. In DNA, the CDR3 is TGCGCCAGCAGCCAAGTAGCGGGGGCAGGGGAGACCCAGTACTTC. It yields the protein CASSQVAGAGETQYF.

This clonotype has more than one count but fewer than ten. V gene TRBV24-1 combines with J gene TRBJ2-1; 10 nucleotides align to TRBD2. Germline trimming cut 4 bases from V and 6 bases from J; bases unmatched to any gene: 8. This CDR3 has 16 amino acids. Germline assignment: CDR1 KGHDR and CDR2 SFDVKD. This chain's CDR3 is CATSDPSGGAGNEQFF. CDR3 coding DNA: TGTGCCACCAGTGACCCGAGCGGGGGGGCTGGCAATGAGCAGTTCTTC.

The chain couples TRBV4-1 to TRBJ2-5, with D possibly TRBD2 on 5 matching bases. Germline V gene lookup returns CDR1 MGHRA and CDR2 YSYEKL. V dropped 4 bases and J dropped 5 bases, with 17 bases sitting between them. CDR3 length: 15 amino acids. DNA of the CDR3: TGCGCCAGCAGCCCCTTCGGACCAGCGGTTGAGACCCAGTACTTC. This codes for CASSPFGPAVETQYF.

The rearrangement uses TRBV7-9 and TRBJ1-1, with D maybe TRBD1 (6 bases). Trimming stripped 1 base from V and 1 base from J, with 16 bases between. This CDR3 is 17 amino acids long. Looked up from germline, CDR1 is SEHNR and CDR2 is FQNEAQ (reference sequence). The CDR3 DNA reads TGTGCCAGCAGCTTAGGGCGAACAGGGACCCGGAACACTGAAGCTTTCTTT. Its translation: CASSLGRTGTRNTEAFF. The whole variable domain, remainder taken from reference TRBV7-9 and TRBJ1-1, is DTGVSQNPRHKITKRGQNVTFRCDPISEHNRLYWYRQTLGQGPEFLTYFQNEAQLEKSRLLSDRFSAERPKGSFSTLEIQRTEQGDSAMYLCASSLGRTGTRNTEAFFGQGTRLTVV.

This clonotype has only a few counts. The chain has TRBV3-1 and TRBJ1-1; D not certain. Trimming removed 0 bases from V and 2 bases from J, with 13 bases in between. Germline CDR1 reads LGHDT; CDR2 reads YNNKEL (reference sequence). This CDR3 has 16 residues. The CDR3 bases are TGTGCCAGCAGCCAAGAGGAGGGTAAGGGAAACACTGAAGCTTTCTTT. The encoded protein is CASSQEEGKGNTEAFF.

This clonotype was found many times. The rearrangement uses TRBV5-1 and TRBJ1-3, with D tentatively TRBD1 (5 bases). V lost 7 bases and J lost 0, with 11 bases in between. CDR1 is SGHRS, CDR2 YFSETQ, per germline. The CDR3 totals 14 residues. The CDR3 nucleotides read TGCGCCAGCTCCGAGGGGTTCTCTGGAAACACCATATATTTT. Translating it yields CASSEGFSGNTIYF.

This clonotype was seen many times. This chain joins TRBV7-8 and TRBJ1-1, with 7 bases that match TRBD1. Germline loops: CDR1 SGHVS, CDR2 FQNEAQ. V trimming: 1 base; J trimming: 4 bases; junction bases outside the gene matches: 3. This CDR3 contains 14 residues. In DNA form, the CDR3 reads TGTGCCAGCAGCTTAGGGACAGGTCTCACTGAAGCTTTCTTT. Translated: CASSLGTGLTEAFF. The whole variable domain, filled in from reference TRBV7-8 and TRBJ1-1, reads GAGVSQSPRYKVAKRGQDVALRCDPISGHVSLFWYQQALGQGPEFLTYFQNEAQLDKSGLPSDRFFAERPEGSVSTLKIQRTQQEDSAVYLCASSLGTGLTEAFFGQGTRLTVV.

The V and J genes are TRBV20-1 and TRBJ1-3, with D tentatively TRBD1 (5 bases). The germline V and J ends were trimmed by 5 bases and 0 bases, with 17 bases remaining between them. This CDR3 has 16 residues. Germline loops: CDR1 DFQATT, CDR2 SNEGSKA (reference sequence). DNA for the CDR3: TGCAGTGCTTCTAGGGCAGGGTGGAACTCTGGAAACACCATATATTTT. Amino acids: CSASRAGWNSGNTIYF.

This clonotype has a handful of counts. The V gene is TRBV5-1, the J gene TRBJ1-4; D is undetermined. Germline lookup yields CDR1 SGHRS and CDR2 YFSETQ. This CDR3 is built from 16 residues. V gave up 2 bases and J gave up 3 bases, with 14 bases separating them. CDR3 sequence: CASSFGGSAANEKLFF. The CDR3 DNA is TGCGCCAGCAGCTTCGGAGGTTCGGCAGCTAATGAAAAACTGTTTTTT.

CDR3 DNA sequence: TGTGCCGGGTCCGACAGCTTGAACACTGAAGCTTTCTTT. Protein product: CAGSDSLNTEAFF. The chain couples TRBV28 to TRBJ1-1, with a tentative D call TRBD1 (5 bases). Germline-derived CDR1 and CDR2 are MDHEN and SYDVKM. Trimming took 11 bases from V and 0 from J, leaving 13 bases between them. This CDR3 contains 13 residues.

The table lists this clonotype with a few counts. The V call is TRBV20-1, the J call TRBJ2-3; 13 nucleotides line up with TRBD2. J lost 0 bases, V lost 3 bases, and 3 bases had no gene match. Looked up from germline, CDR1 is DFQATT and CDR2 is SNEGSKA (reference sequence). CDR3 size: 16 residues. CDR3 loop: CSASGTSGTSTDTQYF. The CDR3 bases are TGCAGTGCTAGCGGGACTAGCGGGACCAGCACAGATACGCAGTATTTT.

This chain connects TRBV6-5 to TRBJ1-1, with 8 bases that match TRBD1. Trimming removed 3 bases from V and 4 bases from J; junction bases left unmatched: 7. The CDR3 loop spans 15 amino acids. Germline CDR1 and CDR2: MNHEY and SVGAGI. For the CDR3, the DNA is TGTGCCAGCAGTTATCAGGGGGCAGGAGGCACTGAAGCTTTCTTT. Translation gives CASSYQGAGGTEAFF.

The table lists this clonotype with many counts. The J gene is TRBJ2-1, the V gene TRBV12-3 or TRBV12-4, with 7 bases lining up with TRBD1. The CDR3 extends over 14 amino acids. The ends lost 7 bases at V and 4 bases at J; junction bases unmatched: 7. This CDR3 is CASIPGQSYNEQFF. The CDR3 coding sequence is TGTGCCAGCATCCCGGGACAGTCGTACAATGAGCAGTTCTTC.